This passage covers 3 T cell receptor beta chains from one sample sequenced in a study of cytomegalovirus exposure and HLA in healthy donors. PCR involved 60 Vbeta and 13 Jbeta primers. Data came from immunoSEQ multiplex PCR; TCRdb stores just in-frame clones and leaves some out. The table shows roughly 150,000 clones, with over 75% occurring only once. The sample comprised PBMCs. These TCRs come from a man younger than 45 in good health and CMV-seropositive.

The chain combines TRBV9 with TRBJ2-1; 9 bases line up with TRBD2. The germline V gene encodes CDR1 SGDLS and CDR2 YYNGEE. Trimming took 4 bases from V and 3 from J; bases not matched to a gene: 2. This CDR3 region has 14 residues. CDR3 sequence: CASSQTSGYNEQFF. DNA of the CDR3: TGTGCCAGCAGCCAGACTAGCGGCTACAATGAGCAGTTCTTC.

This clone is a singleton in its sample. V and J are TRBV6-5 and TRBJ2-3, with TRBD2 identical over 12 bases. CDR1 and CDR2 (germline): MNHEY, SVGAGI. The CDR3 totals 15 residues. Trimming cost V 6 bases and J 8 bases; bases outside gene matches: 9. CDR3 DNA sequence: TGTGCCAGCAGCTTCGGGACTAGCGGGTTCGGTACGCAGTATTTT. It yields the protein CASSFGTSGFGTQYF.

The genes are TRBV28 and TRBJ1-2, with D perhaps TRBD1 (6 bases). The CDR3 loop spans 14 amino acids. The germline V and J ends were trimmed by 2 bases and 3 bases, with 10 bases remaining between them. The germline gives CDR1 MDHEN, CDR2 SYDVKM. The CDR3 spells CASSLGGADYGYTF. The CDR3 DNA is TGTGCCAGCAGTTTAGGGGGGGCCGACTATGGCTACACCTTC.